This T cell receptor (beta chain) originates from a study of T cells expressing NK-cell markers (dated by TCRdb to the early 2020s). With respect to the entire study: In sorted CD3+CD56+NKG2C+, CD3+CD56+NKG2C- and CD3+CD56-NKG2C+ T-cell subsets from several donors, TCR beta-chain repertoires were profiled. The libraries were sequenced on Illumina HiSeq 2000/2500, MiSeq or NextSeq, producing 2 x 150 bp reads. Of the eight sequenced donors, seven were found to be HCMV-seropositive and one was found to be HCMV-seronegative. All eight donors whose samples were sequenced were randomly selected healthy volunteers, three of them men and five women. Summary of the overall study and its limitations: For roughly 6 donors, the dominant CD3+CD56+NKG2C+ clonotypes were among the top 10 CD8+ clonotypes and accounted for 1.0-7.0% of CD8+ T cells. Those dominant clonotypes were again the most abundant among CD3+CD56-NKG2C+ cells in a handful of donors, at about 25-65%. Whether the expanded NKG2C-expressing T cell clones were specific for HCMV antigens was left unclear.

A word on this clonotype: Its specific antigen is unknown.

The run used an Illumina HiSeq 2000. TCR beta cDNA libraries were made by 5'RACE template switching that added a universal primer site and unique molecular identifiers. cDNA synthesis was primed from the TCR beta constant segment, followed by two successive PCR amplification steps. For the original study's pipeline: Reads were demultiplexed and grouped by UMI with MIGEC, and clonotypes were assembled and quantified with MiTCR. To exclude erroneous sequences, any TCR cDNA sequence not supported by at least two reads was discarded. The tcR package was used for downstream repertoire analysis, and clonotypes were matched across fractions by CDR3 nucleotide sequence plus V segment. Antigen specificity was annotated against VDJdb with VDJmatch, allowing one amino acid substitution in CDR3. Through TCRdb reprocessing, the reads give one entry per CDR3 protein sequence; DNA is omitted. The V and J calls and clone size come from TCRdb's table, not from the authors' own analysis. The table for this sample records almost 450,000 distinct CDR3 sequences. The ten largest clones take up 7.3% of the sample.

Including the terminal cysteine and phenylalanine, the CDR3 comprises 14 residues. No DNA is given. Looking up the germline V gene (reference sequence) yields CDR1 MNHEY and CDR2 SMNVEV. HCMV serostatus was determined by detecting HCMV-specific IgG in serum with a commercial ELISA kit. Peripheral blood mononuclear cells were isolated from blood by Ficoll density gradient centrifugation. This TCR was sampled from a woman between 18 and 70 years old in good health. The sample was blood T cells: a sorted CD56 or NKG2C T cell subset, CD4+ or CD8+ T cells, or bulk PBMC T cells (not recorded which). The rearranged chain carries TRBV27 and TRBJ1-1; no DNA is available, so the TRBD1 call from TCRdb remains unchecked. The CDR3 amino acid sequence is: CASSPQGQGGKAFF.